Reported below is one T cell receptor beta chain. This entry is derived from a study of shared clonotypes between healthy human individuals. Germline CDR1 and CDR2: SGHRS and YFSETQ. V lost 2 bases to trimming and J lost 1 base, with 7 bases between them. The CDR3 extends over 14 amino acids. Healthy HIV-negative adults without recent acute infections or vaccinations served as donors. Each donor was a Caucasian adult residing in Nashville, Tennessee. Replicate PCRs from sorted subsets contained 200 ng DNA, which is roughly 30,000 T cell genomes. Only in-frame clones appear in the TCRdb table, and some are missing; sequencing was by immunoSEQ multiplex PCR. Among approximately 1.5 million clones listed, 98% were seen once.

This sequence was found in a man aged 25 to 40 in good health. This chain uses TRBV5-1 with TRBJ2-1, with D unclear. Specimen: naive CD4+ T cells sorted from blood. Subset reported: CD45RA+ positively selected. The CDR3: CASSFGRSYNEQFF. The CDR3 coding sequence is TGCGCCAGCAGCTTCGGTAGGTCCTACAATGAGCAGTTCTTC.